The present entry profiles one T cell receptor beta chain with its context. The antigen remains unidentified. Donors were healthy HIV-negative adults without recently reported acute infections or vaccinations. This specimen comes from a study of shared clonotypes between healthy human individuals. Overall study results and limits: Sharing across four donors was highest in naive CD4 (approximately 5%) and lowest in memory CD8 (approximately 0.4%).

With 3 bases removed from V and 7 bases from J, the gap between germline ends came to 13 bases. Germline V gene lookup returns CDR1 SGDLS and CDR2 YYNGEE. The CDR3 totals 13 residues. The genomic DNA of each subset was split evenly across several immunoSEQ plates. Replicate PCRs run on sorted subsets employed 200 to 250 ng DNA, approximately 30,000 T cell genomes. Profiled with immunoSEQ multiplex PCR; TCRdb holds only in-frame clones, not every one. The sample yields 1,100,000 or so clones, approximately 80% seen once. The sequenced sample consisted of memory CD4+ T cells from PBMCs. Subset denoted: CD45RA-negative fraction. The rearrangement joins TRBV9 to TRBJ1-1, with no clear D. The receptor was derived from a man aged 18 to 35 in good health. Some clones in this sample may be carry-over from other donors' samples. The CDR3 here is CASSDIRTDEAFF. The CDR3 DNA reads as TGTGCCAGCAGCGACATCCGGACGGATGAAGCTTTCTTT.